The next 22 T cell receptor beta chains were all read from a single sample in a study of cytomegalovirus exposure and HLA in healthy donors. The PCR employed 60 Vbeta primers together with 13 Jbeta primers. TCRdb's copy holds only in-frame clones and misses some; the assay was immunoSEQ multiplex PCR. The table shows 110,000 to 150,000 clones, with about 75% occurring only once. Sequenced input: PBMCs. Receptors originate from a young man in good health and CMV-seronegative.

V gene TRBV21-1 combines with J gene TRBJ1-4. TRBV21-1 counts as a pseudogene. The CDR3 spans 13 residues. The CDR3: CASSTLGGEKLFF. The CDR3 DNA is TGTGCCAGCAGCACCCTGGGGGGAGAAAAACTGTTTTTT.

This clone was seen once. The rearrangement joins TRBV7-8 to TRBJ1-3, with D hard to call. Germline V CDR1 and CDR2: SGHVS, FQNEAQ. The CDR3 is made up of 15 amino acids. V was shortened by 5 bases and J by 1 base, with 12 bases between the two germline ends. CDR3 amino acids: CASSVYVLSGNTIYF. The CDR3 DNA reads as TGTGCCAGCAGCGTATACGTCCTATCTGGAAACACCATATATTTT. Full variable domain (missing parts from reference TRBV7-8 and TRBJ1-3): GAGVSQSPRYKVAKRGQDVALRCDPISGHVSLFWYQQALGQGPEFLTYFQNEAQLDKSGLPSDRFFAERPEGSVSTLKIQRTQQEDSAVYLCASSVYVLSGNTIYFGEGSWLTVV.

This chain connects TRBV5-6 to TRBJ2-7; tentatively, D is TRBD1 (6 bases). Germline V gives CDR1 SGHDT, CDR2 YYEEEE. This CDR3 spans 13 amino acids. V shed 0 bases and J shed 5 bases, with 9 bases lying between them. CDR3 coding DNA: TGTGCCAGCAGCTTGGGAGGGGGTAACGAGCAGTACTTC. Residues: CASSLGGGNEQYF.

The chain joins TRBV5-4 to TRBJ2-3, with a possible D match to TRBD1 (6 bases). The CDR3 spans 14 residues. V shed 6 bases and J shed 4 bases, with 15 bases lying between them. Germline V gene data show CDR1 as SGHNT and CDR2 as YYREEE (reference sequence). CDR3 residues: CASTRQDGADTQYF. The DNA for the CDR3 is TGTGCCAGCACCCGACAGGACGGCGCAGATACGCAGTATTTT.

This chain uses TRBV12-2 with TRBJ1-2; TRBD1 reflects the table's D call only, with no check against the DNA. TRBV12-2 is tagged as a pseudogene. The CDR3 runs to 16 residues. CDR3 nucleotide sequence: TGTGCAAGTCGCTTAGGACCCACAGGGGGCTGGCGTGGCTACACCTTC. It translates to CASRLGPTGGWRGYTF.

The rearrangement links TRBV5-5 to TRBJ1-1, with TRBD1 identical over 7 bases. Germline CDR1 reads SGHKS; CDR2 reads YYEKEE (reference sequence). The CDR3 consists of 13 residues. Trimming at V came to 5 bases and at J to 3 bases, leaving 4 bases not matched to a gene. The CDR3 bases are TGTGCCAGCAGTCTTACAGGGGACACTGAAGCTTTCTTT. This codes for CASSLTGDTEAFF.

This clone has just one count. This chain links TRBV28 with TRBJ1-5; 8 bases are a match to TRBD1. The CDR3 has 16 residues. Germline CDR1 MDHEN, CDR2 SYDVKM. The junction had 9 bases not matched to a gene; V was cut back by 1 base and J by 7 bases. CDR3 DNA sequence: TGTGCCAGCAGTTTATCTGCAGGGGGCGCAAGACAGCCCCAGCATTTT. Translation gives CASSLSAGGARQPQHF.

The chain is built from TRBV5-1 and TRBJ2-5; 11 bases fit TRBD1. The length of the CDR3 is 15 residues. Looked up from germline, CDR1 is SGHRS and CDR2 is YFSETQ. The V and J ends lost 4 bases and 5 bases, in that order; junction bases with no gene match: 7. The DNA for the CDR3 is TGCGCCAGCAGCAGTACCGGGACAGGGGGGGAGACCCAGTACTTC. Protein: CASSSTGTGGETQYF. Variable domain in full (rest from reference TRBV5-1 and TRBJ2-5): KAGVTQTPRYLIKTRGQQVTLSCSPISGHRSVSWYQQTPGQGLQFLFEYFSETQRNKGNFPGRFSGRQFSNSRSEMNVSTLELGDSALYLCASSSTGTGGETQYFGPGTRLLVL.

This clone was seen a few times. V is TRBV4-1 and J is TRBJ1-5, with 9 bases lining up with TRBD1. Per germline, CDR1 MGHRA and CDR2 YSYEKL. V gave up 0 bases and J gave up 1 base; unmatched junction bases: 4. The length of the CDR3 is 17 residues. DNA for the CDR3: TGCGCCAGCAGCCAAGATCCCGGGACAGGGAGCAATCAGCCCCAGCATTTT. Protein sequence: CASSQDPGTGSNQPQHF.

V usage is TRBV28 and J usage is TRBJ2-5; a weak D match, TRBD1 (6 bases). Judging by the DNA end, TRBJ2-7 fits better; the J call may be wrong. Germline V gene data show CDR1 as MDHEN and CDR2 as SYDVKM. This CDR3 spans 13 amino acids. The CDR3 nucleotides are TGTGCCAGCAGTTACAGGGACCGTGGCGAGCAGTACTTC. Encoded protein: CASSYRDRGEQYF.

The gene calls are TRBV6-5 and TRBJ2-7, with D perhaps TRBD1 (5 bases). This CDR3 has 15 residues. Trimming pared 0 bases from V and 2 bases from J, leaving 11 bases between. Germline CDR1 reads MNHEY; CDR2 reads SVGAGI. This CDR3 is CASSYSQGETYEQYF. CDR3 nucleotides: TGTGCCAGCAGTTACTCCCAGGGTGAGACCTACGAGCAGTACTTC.

J is TRBJ2-7 and V is TRBV2; TRBD1 aligns across 8 bases. Germline-derived CDR1 and CDR2 are SNHLY and FYNNEI. The junction had 5 bases not matched to a gene; V was cut back by 7 bases and J by 0 bases. This CDR3 has 14 amino acids. The CDR3 sequence: CASTGQGSSYEQYF. The CDR3 coding sequence is TGTGCCAGCACAGGACAGGGTAGCTCCTACGAGCAGTACTTC.

This clone was counted only a few times. The chain couples TRBV5-1 to TRBJ2-7; D gene ambiguous. Trimming removed 2 bases from V and 5 bases from J, with 11 bases in between. This CDR3 spans 13 amino acids. Germline lookup yields CDR1 SGHRS and CDR2 YFSETQ. DNA of the CDR3: TGCGCCAGCAGCTTCAGGTTCGCTGACGAGCAGTACTTC. Amino acids: CASSFRFADEQYF. Filled out from reference TRBV5-1 and TRBJ2-7, the complete variable domain reads KAGVTQTPRYLIKTRGQQVTLSCSPISGHRSVSWYQQTPGQGLQFLFEYFSETQRNKGNFPGRFSGRQFSNSRSEMNVSTLELGDSALYLCASSFRFADEQYFGPGTRLTVT.

CDR3 sequence (DNA): TGTGCCAGCAGATCCGGGACAGATACCTACGAGCAGTACTTC. It translates to CASRSGTDTYEQYF. J is TRBJ2-7 and V is TRBV28, with 7 bases lining up with TRBD1. CDR3 size: 14 residues. V was clipped by 6 bases and J by 2 bases; unmatched bases: 7. Germline CDR1 is MDHEN and CDR2 is SYDVKM.

The chain uses TRBV4-1 and TRBJ2-1; 7 bases align to TRBD2. The germline V gene has CDR1 MGHRA and CDR2 YSYEKL. The CDR3 length is 12 residues. Trimming at V came to 4 bases and at J to 7 bases, leaving 1 base not matched to a gene. As DNA, the CDR3 is TGCGCCAGCAGCCCCGGGGGGAATGAGCAGTTCTTC. Its protein is CASSPGGNEQFF.

The chain carries TRBV29-1 and TRBJ2-1; 8 nucleotides agree with TRBD2. The CDR3 runs 13 residues. Trimming took 6 bases from V and 6 from J; bases not matched to a gene: 7. Looked up from germline, CDR1 is SQVTM and CDR2 is ANQGSEA. Here the CDR3 DNA reads TGCAGCGTAGTAGCGGGGAGCCTCAATGAGCAGTTCTTC. Translation: CSVVAGSLNEQFF.

This rearrangement joins TRBV6-1 to TRBJ2-2; perhaps TRBD2 as D (7 bases). Deletions cut 7 bases from V and 5 bases from J, with 17 bases between. The CDR3 is made up of 15 amino acids. Looked up from germline, CDR1 is MNHNS and CDR2 is SASEGT. The CDR3 nucleotides are TGTGCCAGCACCGAGGGGGGGGGCGGTACCGGGGAGCTGTTTTTT. Translated: CASTEGGGGTGELFF.

The chain recombines TRBV28 with TRBJ2-5, with 13 bases lining up with TRBD2. The V gene end was trimmed by 6 bases and the J gene end by 1 base; junction bases not matched to a gene: 2. The CDR3 totals 15 residues. In germline, CDR1 is MDHEN, CDR2 SYDVKM. CDR3 in DNA: TGTGCCAGCAGAACTAGCGGGGGGGCCCAAGAGACCCAGTACTTC. Translation gives CASRTSGGAQETQYF. Supplemented by reference TRBV28 and TRBJ2-5, the full variable domain reads DVKVTQSSRYLVKRTGEKVFLECVQDMDHENMFWYRQDPGLGLRLIYFSYDVKMKEKGDIPEGYSVSREKKERFSLILESASTNQTSMYLCASRTSGGAQETQYFGPGTRLLVL.

The chain is built from TRBV15 and TRBJ1-1; D is unresolved. Trimming stripped 5 bases from V and 3 bases from J, with 10 bases between. This CDR3 region has 13 residues. Germline V gene lookup returns CDR1 LNHNV and CDR2 YYDKDF (reference sequence). CDR3 nucleotide sequence: TGTGCCACCAGCGGGCACAGAGACACTGAAGCTTTCTTT. This sequence encodes CATSGHRDTEAFF.

This clone was observed a few times. The genes are TRBV27 and TRBJ2-2; TRBD2 aligns across 11 bases. V gave up 4 bases and J gave up 2 bases; unmatched junction bases: 6. CDR1 and CDR2 from the germline V gene are MNHEY and SMNVEV (reference sequence). CDR3 length: 17 amino acids. CDR3 DNA sequence: TGTGCCAGCAGTTCCTTCGGACTAGCGGGTAACACCGGGGAGCTGTTTTTT. Amino acid sequence: CASSSFGLAGNTGELFF.

V gene TRBV6-1 combines with J gene TRBJ2-7; D perhaps matches TRBD2 (6 bases). The CDR3 extends over 14 amino acids. Germline-derived CDR1 and CDR2 are MNHNS and SASEGT. V lost 6 bases and J lost 5, with 17 bases in between. The CDR3 DNA is TGTGCCAGCAGGATGCCCGGGACTCGGGACGAGCAGTACTTC. Protein: CASRMPGTRDEQYF.

This chain joins TRBV7-6 and TRBJ2-3, with a tentative D call TRBD1 (7 bases). Trimming took 2 bases from V and 2 from J, leaving 17 bases between them. Germline V gene sequence: CDR1 SGHVS, CDR2 FNYEAQ. This CDR3 has 17 residues. This chain's CDR3 is CASSLSVLEGATDTQYF. The CDR3 DNA reads TGTGCCAGCAGCTTATCAGTGTTGGAGGGGGCCACAGATACGCAGTATTTT.